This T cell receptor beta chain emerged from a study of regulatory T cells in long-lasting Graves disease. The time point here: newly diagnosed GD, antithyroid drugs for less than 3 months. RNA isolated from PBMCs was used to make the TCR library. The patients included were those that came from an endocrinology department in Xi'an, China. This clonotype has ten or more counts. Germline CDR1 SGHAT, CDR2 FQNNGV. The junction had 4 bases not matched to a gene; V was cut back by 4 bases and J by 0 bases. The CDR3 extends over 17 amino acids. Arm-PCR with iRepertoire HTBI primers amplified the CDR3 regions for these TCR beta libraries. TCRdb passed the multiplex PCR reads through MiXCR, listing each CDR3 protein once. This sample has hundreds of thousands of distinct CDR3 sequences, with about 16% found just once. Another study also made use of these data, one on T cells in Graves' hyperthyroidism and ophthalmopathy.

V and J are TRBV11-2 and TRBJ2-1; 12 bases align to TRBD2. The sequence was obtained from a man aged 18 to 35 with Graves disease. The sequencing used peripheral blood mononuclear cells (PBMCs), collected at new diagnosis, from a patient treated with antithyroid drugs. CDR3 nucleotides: TGTGCCAGCAGCTCTAGCGGGAGGGCCACCTCCTACAATGAGCAGTTCTTC. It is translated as CASSSSGRATSYNEQFF.